This T cell receptor (beta chain) came from a study of T cell responses to AZD1222 COVID-19 vaccine. General study points: Just a handful of people given AZD1222 tested seropositive at baseline.

Profiling relied on immunoSEQ multiplex PCR, and the TCRdb table lists in-frame clones only, not all of them. The top ten hold around 4.4% of the sample, which has under 200,000 clones, approximately 89% seen once. The V and J ends lost 5 bases and 1 base, in that order; junction bases with no gene match: 2. The germline V gene encodes CDR1 SGHAT and CDR2 FQNNGV. The CDR3 consists of 15 residues. On this clone: Its antigen is still unknown.

The rearrangement uses TRBV11-2 and TRBJ2-2, with 9 bases identical to TRBD1. The sample was peripheral blood, taken on day 0 of AZD1222 vaccination. This TCR derives from an adult in good health. This CDR3 reads CASSPGQGNTGELFF. As DNA, the CDR3 is TGTGCCAGCAGCCCGGGACAGGGGAACACCGGGGAGCTGTTTTTT.